These T cell receptor beta chains were read from a single sample in a study of monozygotic twins with cystic fibrosis. Only in-frame clones appear in the TCRdb table, and some are missing; sequencing was by immunoSEQ multiplex PCR. This sample has about 29,000 clones, with around 81% found just once. Input material: blood. The receptors derive from a girl aged 2-9 years with cystic fibrosis. CDR3s include the opening cysteine and the closing phenylalanine or tryptophan. Each record gives: clone size, V gene, D gene, J gene, CDR3 protein, CDR3 DNA. A D gene is named only where the DNA matches it firmly. Expanded clones get a size class; other rows say once, few or many, or leave the size out.

abundance: NA
v_gene: TRBV29-1
d_gene: NA
j_gene: TRBJ1-2
CDR3aa: CSVAGWVSPRGGIYYGYTF
CDR3nt: TGCAGCGTTGCCGGTTGGGTGTCGCCCCGCGGGGGCATCTACTATGGCTACACCTTC

abundance: NA
v_gene: TRBV5-6
d_gene: TRBD1
j_gene: TRBJ2-5
CDR3aa: CASSSMTTGGWLGETQYF
CDR3nt: TGTGCCAGCAGCTCAATGACCACAGGGGGCTGGTTGGGAGAGACCCAGTACTTC

abundance: once
v_gene: TRBV2
d_gene: NA
j_gene: TRBJ1-3
CDR3aa: CASNNLGSGNTIYF
CDR3nt: TGTGCCAGCAATAACTTAGGATCTGGAAACACCATATATTTT

abundance: NA
v_gene: TRBV7-8
d_gene: TRBD1
j_gene: TRBJ2-7
CDR3aa: CASSLGGTGAFRYF
CDR3nt: TGTGCCAGCAGCTTAGGTGGGACAGGGGCGTTTAGGTACTTC

abundance: NA
v_gene: TRBV19
d_gene: NA
j_gene: TRBJ1-2
CDR3aa: CASSAGGTGYTF
CDR3nt: TGTGCCAGTAGTGCGGGGGGGACCGGCTACACCTTC

abundance: NA
v_gene: TRBV14
d_gene: TRBD2
j_gene: TRBJ2-3
CDR3aa: CASSQGSGRSTDTQYF
CDR3nt: TGTGCCAGCAGCCAAGGGAGCGGGAGAAGTACAGATACGCAGTATTTT

abundance: NA
v_gene: TRBV28
d_gene: NA
j_gene: TRBJ1-4
CDR3aa: CASSLGWTRPNEKLFF
CDR3nt: TGTGCCAGCAGTTTGGGCTGGACGAGACCTAATGAAAAACTGTTTTTT

abundance: NA
v_gene: TRBV9
d_gene: TRBD1
j_gene: TRBJ1-2
CDR3aa: CASSGWTGPGYTF
CDR3nt: TGTGCCAGCAGCGGCTGGACAGGTCCTGGCTACACCTTC

abundance: NA
v_gene: TRBV7-9
d_gene: TRBD1
j_gene: TRBJ1-3
CDR3aa: CASSSQGALGNTIYF
CDR3nt: TGTGCCAGCAGCTCACAGGGGGCGCTGGGAAACACCATATATTTT

abundance: NA
v_gene: TRBV2
d_gene: NA
j_gene: TRBJ2-6
CDR3aa: CASSRDITSGANVLTF
CDR3nt: TGTGCCAGCAGTAGGGACATTACCTCTGGGGCCAACGTCCTGACTTTC

abundance: NA
v_gene: TRBV2
d_gene: NA
j_gene: TRBJ2-1
CDR3aa: CASKRGASSYNEQFF
CDR3nt: TGTGCCAGCAAAAGGGGGGCGAGCTCCTACAATGAGCAGTTCTTC

abundance: NA
v_gene: TRBV13
d_gene: TRBD1
j_gene: TRBJ1-2
CDR3aa: CASSFGQGVLAYGYTF
CDR3nt: TGTGCCAGCAGCTTTGGACAGGGGGTCTTAGCCTATGGCTACACCTTC

abundance: NA
v_gene: TRBV5-8
d_gene: TRBD2
j_gene: TRBJ2-1
CDR3aa: CASSKGTSGFPYNEQFF
CDR3nt: TGTGCCAGCAGCAAAGGGACTAGCGGTTTCCCCTACAATGAGCAGTTCTTC

abundance: few
v_gene: TRBV5-4
d_gene: NA
j_gene: TRBJ2-7
CDR3aa: CASSSDSYEQYF
CDR3nt: TGTGCCAGCAGCTCCGACTCCTACGAGCAGTACTTC

abundance: NA
v_gene: TRBV30
d_gene: TRBD2
j_gene: TRBJ2-7
CDR3aa: CAWSVLIAGEQYF
CDR3nt: TGTGCCTGGAGTGTACTGATAGCGGGCGAGCAGTACTTC

abundance: NA
v_gene: TRBV6-5
d_gene: NA
j_gene: TRBJ1-5
CDR3aa: CASSYMVGQPQHF
CDR3nt: TGTGCCAGCAGTTACATGGTAGGTCAGCCCCAGCATTTT

abundance: NA
v_gene: TRBV10-1
d_gene: NA
j_gene: TRBJ2-3
CDR3aa: CASSESSDTQYF
CDR3nt: TGCGCCAGCAGTGAGTCGTCTGATACGCAGTATTTT

abundance: few
v_gene: TRBV14
d_gene: NA
j_gene: TRBJ1-2
CDR3aa: CASSPSGYLVGYTF
CDR3nt: TGTGCCAGCAGCCCCTCGGGGTACCTCGTAGGCTACACCTTC

abundance: NA
v_gene: TRBV6-5
d_gene: NA
j_gene: TRBJ1-1
CDR3aa: CASRYRALNTEAFF
CDR3nt: TGTGCCAGCAGATACAGGGCCCTGAACACTGAAGCTTTCTTT